This entry concerns a single T cell receptor beta chain. The antigen is not known. The sample originates from a study of cytomegalovirus exposure and HLA in healthy donors. The junction had 0 bases not matched to a gene; V was cut back by 1 base and J by 2 bases. The CDR3 has 15 amino acids. Germline V gives CDR1 SGHTA, CDR2 FQGNSA. The PCR used 60 Vbeta and 13 Jbeta primers. TCRdb's copy holds only in-frame clones and misses some; the assay was immunoSEQ multiplex PCR. The sample records tens of thousands of clones, about 80% being singletons. General study findings and limits: In terms of immune exposure information, only CMV serostatus was available. A prior analysis recorded that most TCR beta V segments were productive about 87% or about 30% of the time.

This receptor was taken from a man between 45 and 60 years old in good health and CMV-seropositive. The chain links TRBV7-2 to TRBJ1-2; the match to TRBD1 covers 11 bases. What was sequenced was PBMCs. DNA for the CDR3: TGTGCCAGCAGCTTAGGGGACAGGGGGAACTATGGCTACACCTTC. Residues: CASSLGDRGNYGYTF.